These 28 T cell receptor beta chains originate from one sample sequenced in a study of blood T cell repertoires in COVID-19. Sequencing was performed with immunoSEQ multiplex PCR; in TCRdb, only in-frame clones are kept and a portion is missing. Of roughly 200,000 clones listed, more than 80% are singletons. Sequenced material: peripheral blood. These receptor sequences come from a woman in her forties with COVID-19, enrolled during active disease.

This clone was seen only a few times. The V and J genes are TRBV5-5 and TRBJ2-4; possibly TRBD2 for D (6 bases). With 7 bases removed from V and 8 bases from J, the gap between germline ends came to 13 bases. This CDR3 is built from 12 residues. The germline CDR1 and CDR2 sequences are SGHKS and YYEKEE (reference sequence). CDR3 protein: CASAQEGYIQYF. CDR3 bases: TGTGCCAGCGCACAGGAGGGGTACATTCAGTACTTC.

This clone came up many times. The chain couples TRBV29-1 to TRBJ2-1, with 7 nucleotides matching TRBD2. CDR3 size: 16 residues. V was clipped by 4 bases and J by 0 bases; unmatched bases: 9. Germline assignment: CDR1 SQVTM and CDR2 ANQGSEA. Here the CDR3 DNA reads TGCAGCGTTGGTCGGGGGAGGGCCCCCTCCTACAATGAGCAGTTCTTC. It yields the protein CSVGRGRAPSYNEQFF.

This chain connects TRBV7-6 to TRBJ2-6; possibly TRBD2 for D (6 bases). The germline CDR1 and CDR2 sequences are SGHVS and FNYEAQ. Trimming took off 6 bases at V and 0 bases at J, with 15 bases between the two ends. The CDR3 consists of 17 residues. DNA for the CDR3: TGTGCCAGCAGTCCGATAGTAGCGGCCTCTGGGGCCAACGTCCTGACTTTC. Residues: CASSPIVAASGANVLTF.

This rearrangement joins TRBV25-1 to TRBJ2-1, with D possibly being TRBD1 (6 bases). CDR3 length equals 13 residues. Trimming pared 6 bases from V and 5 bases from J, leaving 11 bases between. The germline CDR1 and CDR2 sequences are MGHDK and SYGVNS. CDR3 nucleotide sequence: TGTGCCAGCAGAACAGGGTTCCACAATGAGCAGTTCTTC. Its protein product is CASRTGFHNEQFF.

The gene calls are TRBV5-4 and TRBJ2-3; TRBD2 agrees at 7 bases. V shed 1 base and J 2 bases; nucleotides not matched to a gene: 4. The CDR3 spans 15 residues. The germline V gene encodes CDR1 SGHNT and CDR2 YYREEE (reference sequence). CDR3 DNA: TGTGCCAGCAGCTTGACTAGCGCCTACACAGATACGCAGTATTTT. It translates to CASSLTSAYTDTQYF.

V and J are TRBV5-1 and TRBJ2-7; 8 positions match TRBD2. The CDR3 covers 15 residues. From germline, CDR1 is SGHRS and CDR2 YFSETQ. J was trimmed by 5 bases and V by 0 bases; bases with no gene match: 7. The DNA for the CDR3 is TGCGCCAGCAGCTTGGCGGCTAGCGGGTCCGACGAGCAGTACTTC. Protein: CASSLAASGSDEQYF.

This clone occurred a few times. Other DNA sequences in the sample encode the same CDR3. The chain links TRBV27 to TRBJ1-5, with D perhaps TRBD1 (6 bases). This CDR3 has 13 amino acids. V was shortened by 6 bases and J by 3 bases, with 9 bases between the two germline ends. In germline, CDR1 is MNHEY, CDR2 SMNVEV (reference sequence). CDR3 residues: CASRQGYNQPQHF. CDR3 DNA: TGTGCCAGCAGACAGGGTTACAATCAGCCCCAGCATTTT.

CDR3 sequence reads: CASTTPAGGLGNTIYF. CDR3 sequence (DNA): TGTGCCAGCACCACACCTGCGGGGGGGCTTGGAAACACCATATATTTT. The chain recombines TRBV7-3 with TRBJ1-3; TRBD1 might be the D (6 bases). V was trimmed by 7 bases and J by 3 bases, leaving 19 bases between them. The CDR3 contains 16 residues. Germline CDR1 is SGHTA and CDR2 is FQGTGA.

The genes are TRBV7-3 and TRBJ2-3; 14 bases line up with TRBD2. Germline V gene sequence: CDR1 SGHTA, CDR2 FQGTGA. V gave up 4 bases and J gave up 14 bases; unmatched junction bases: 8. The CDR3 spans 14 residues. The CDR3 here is CASSSGTSGGLWYF. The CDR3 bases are TGTGCCAGCAGCTCCGGGACTAGCGGGGGCCTTTGGTATTTT.

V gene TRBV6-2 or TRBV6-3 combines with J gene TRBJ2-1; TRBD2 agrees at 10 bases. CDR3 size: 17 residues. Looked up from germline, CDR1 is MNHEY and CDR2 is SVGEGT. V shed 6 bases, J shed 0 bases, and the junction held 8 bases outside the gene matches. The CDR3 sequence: CASRPLAGARSYNEQFF. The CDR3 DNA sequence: TGTGCCAGCAGACCTCTAGCGGGGGCCCGCTCCTACAATGAGCAGTTCTTC.

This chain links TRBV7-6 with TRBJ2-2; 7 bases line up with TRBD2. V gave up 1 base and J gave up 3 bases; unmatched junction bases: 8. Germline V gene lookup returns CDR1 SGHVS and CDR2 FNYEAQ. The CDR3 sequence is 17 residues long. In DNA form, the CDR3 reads TGTGCCAGCAGCTTAGATCCTAGCGGAGCCTACACCGGGGAGCTGTTTTTT. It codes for CASSLDPSGAYTGELFF.

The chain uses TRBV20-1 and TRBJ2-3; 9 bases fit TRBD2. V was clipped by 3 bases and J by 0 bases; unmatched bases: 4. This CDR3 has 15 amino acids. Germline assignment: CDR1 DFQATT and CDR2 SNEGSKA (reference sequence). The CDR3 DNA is TGCAGTGCTAGTGATAGCGGGGGAAGCACAGATACGCAGTATTTT. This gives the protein CSASDSGGSTDTQYF.

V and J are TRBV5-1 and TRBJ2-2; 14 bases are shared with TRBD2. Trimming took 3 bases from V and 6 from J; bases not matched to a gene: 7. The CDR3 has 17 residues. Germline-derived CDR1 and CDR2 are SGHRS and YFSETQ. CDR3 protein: CASSSSGLAGVAGELFF. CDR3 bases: TGCGCCAGCAGCTCCTCGGGACTAGCGGGAGTAGCCGGGGAGCTGTTTTTT.

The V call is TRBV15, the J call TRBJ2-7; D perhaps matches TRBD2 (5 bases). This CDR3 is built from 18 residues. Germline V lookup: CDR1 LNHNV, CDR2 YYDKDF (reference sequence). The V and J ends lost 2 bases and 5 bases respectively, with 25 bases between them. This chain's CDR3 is CATSRSPPRMGFGDEQYF. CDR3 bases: TGTGCCACCAGCAGATCCCCCCCCCGTATGGGTTTCGGGGACGAGCAGTACTTC. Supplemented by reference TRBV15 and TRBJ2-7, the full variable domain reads DAMVIQNPRYQVTQFGKPVTLSCSQTLNHNVMYWYQQKSSQAPKLLFHYYDKDFNNEADTPDNFQSRRPNTSFCFLDIRSPGLGDTAMYLCATSRSPPRMGFGDEQYFGPGTRLTVT.

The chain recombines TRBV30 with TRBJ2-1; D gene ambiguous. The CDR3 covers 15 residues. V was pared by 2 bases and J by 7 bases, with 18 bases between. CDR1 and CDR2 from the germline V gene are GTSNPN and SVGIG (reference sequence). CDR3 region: CAWSLVFPRSNEQFF. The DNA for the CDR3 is TGTGCCTGGAGTTTGGTGTTTCCCCGGTCGAATGAGCAGTTCTTC. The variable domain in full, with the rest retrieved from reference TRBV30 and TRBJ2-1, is SQTIHQWPATLVQPVGSPLSLECTVEGTSNPNLYWYRQAAGRGLQLLFYSVGIGQISSEVPQNLSASRPQDRQFILSSKKLLLSDSGFYLCAWSLVFPRSNEQFFGPGTRLTVL.

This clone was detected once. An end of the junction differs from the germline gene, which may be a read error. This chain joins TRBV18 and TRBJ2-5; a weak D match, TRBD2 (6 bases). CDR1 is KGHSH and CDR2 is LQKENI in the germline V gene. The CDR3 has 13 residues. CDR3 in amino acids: CASSPGGAEIQYF. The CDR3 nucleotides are TGTGCCAGCTCACCGGGGGGAGCAGAGATCCAGTACTTC.

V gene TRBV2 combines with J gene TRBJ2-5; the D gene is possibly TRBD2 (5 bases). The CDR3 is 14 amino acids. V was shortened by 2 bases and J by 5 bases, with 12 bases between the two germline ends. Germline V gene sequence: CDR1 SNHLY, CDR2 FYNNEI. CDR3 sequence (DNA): TGTGCCAGCAGTGAACTGAGGGTGGAGGAGACCCAGTACTTC. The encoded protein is CASSELRVEETQYF.

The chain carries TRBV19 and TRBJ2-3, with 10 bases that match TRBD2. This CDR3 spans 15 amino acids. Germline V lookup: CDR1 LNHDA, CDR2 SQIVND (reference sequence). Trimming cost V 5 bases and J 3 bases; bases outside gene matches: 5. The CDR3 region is CASSPAGGPTDTQYF. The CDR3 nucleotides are TGTGCCAGTAGTCCAGCGGGAGGGCCTACAGATACGCAGTATTTT.

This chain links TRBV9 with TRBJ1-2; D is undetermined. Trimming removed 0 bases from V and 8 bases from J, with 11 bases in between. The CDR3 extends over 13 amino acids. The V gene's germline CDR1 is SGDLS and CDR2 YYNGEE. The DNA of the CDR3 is TGTGCCAGCAGCGTAGGGCAGGTGAAAGGCTACACCTTC. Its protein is CASSVGQVKGYTF.

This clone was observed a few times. The CDR3 spells CASSYISGGWGTEAFF. The CDR3, as DNA: TGTGCCAGCAGTTACATCTCGGGGGGCTGGGGCACTGAAGCTTTCTTT. This chain connects TRBV9 to TRBJ1-1; D is perhaps TRBD1 (6 bases). Trimming pared 5 bases from V and 4 bases from J, leaving 21 bases between. Germline V lookup: CDR1 SGDLS, CDR2 YYNGEE. The CDR3 has 16 residues.

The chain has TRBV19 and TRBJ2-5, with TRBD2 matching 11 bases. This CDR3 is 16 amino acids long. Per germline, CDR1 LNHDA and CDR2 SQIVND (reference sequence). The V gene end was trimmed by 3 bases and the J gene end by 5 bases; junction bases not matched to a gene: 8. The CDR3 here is CASSILGLAGGETQYF. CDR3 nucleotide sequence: TGTGCCAGTAGTATTTTGGGGCTAGCGGGGGGTGAGACCCAGTACTTC.

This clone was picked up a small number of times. The CDR3 loop reads CASSSQLWEGNEQFF. The CDR3, as DNA: TGTGCCAGCAGCTCCCAATTATGGGAGGGTAATGAGCAGTTCTTC. This chain links TRBV6-5 with TRBJ2-1; the match to TRBD2 covers 7 bases. Unmatched junction bases numbered 12, after V lost 6 bases and J lost 7 bases. The CDR3 runs to 15 residues. Germline assignment: CDR1 MNHEY and CDR2 SVGAGI.

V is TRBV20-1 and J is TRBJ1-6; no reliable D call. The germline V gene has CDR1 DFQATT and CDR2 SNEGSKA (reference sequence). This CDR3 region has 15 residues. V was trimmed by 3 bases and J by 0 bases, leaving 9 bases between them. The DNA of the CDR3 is TGCAGTGCTAGTGAAATAAACTCCTATAATTCACCCCTCCACTTT. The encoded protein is CSASEINSYNSPLHF.

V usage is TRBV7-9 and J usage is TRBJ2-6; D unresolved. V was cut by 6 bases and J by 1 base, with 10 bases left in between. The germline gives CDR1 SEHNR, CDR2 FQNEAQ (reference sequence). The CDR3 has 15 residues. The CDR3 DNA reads TGTGCCAGCAGAGCTTATCCATCTGGGGCCAACGTCCTGACTTTC. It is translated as CASRAYPSGANVLTF. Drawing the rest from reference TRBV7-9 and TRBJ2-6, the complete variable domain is DTGVSQNPRHKITKRGQNVTFRCDPISEHNRLYWYRQTLGQGPEFLTYFQNEAQLEKSRLLSDRFSAERPKGSFSTLEIQRTEQGDSAMYLCASRAYPSGANVLTFGAGSRLTVL.

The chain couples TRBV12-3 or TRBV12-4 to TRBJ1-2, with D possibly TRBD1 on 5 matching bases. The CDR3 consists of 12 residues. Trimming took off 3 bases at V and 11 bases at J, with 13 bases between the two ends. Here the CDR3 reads CASSLGLLAYTF. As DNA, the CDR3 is TGTGCCAGCAGTTTGGGGCTACTTGCTTACACCTTC.

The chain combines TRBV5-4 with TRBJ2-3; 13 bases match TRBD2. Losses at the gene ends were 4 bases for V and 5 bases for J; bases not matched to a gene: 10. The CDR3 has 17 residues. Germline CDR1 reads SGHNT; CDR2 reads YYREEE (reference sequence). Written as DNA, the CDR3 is TGTGCCAGCAGCCCGGGACTAGCGGGGACGATTAAAGATACGCAGTATTTT. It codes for CASSPGLAGTIKDTQYF.

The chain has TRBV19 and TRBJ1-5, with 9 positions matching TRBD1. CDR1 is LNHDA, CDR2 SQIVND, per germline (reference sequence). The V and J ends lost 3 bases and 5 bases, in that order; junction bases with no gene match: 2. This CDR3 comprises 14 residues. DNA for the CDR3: TGTGCCAGTAGTATCACAGGGGGCGATCAGCCCCAGCATTTT. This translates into CASSITGGDQPQHF.

The CDR3 DNA is TGTGCCAGCAGCCCTGGACTAGCGGGATCAAATACGCAGTATTTT. The encoded protein is CASSPGLAGSNTQYF. The chain employs TRBV5-4 and TRBJ2-3; 12 bases line up with TRBD2. Trimming cost V 4 bases and J 7 bases; bases outside gene matches: 7. Germline V CDR1 and CDR2: SGHNT, YYREEE (reference sequence). The CDR3 spans 15 residues.